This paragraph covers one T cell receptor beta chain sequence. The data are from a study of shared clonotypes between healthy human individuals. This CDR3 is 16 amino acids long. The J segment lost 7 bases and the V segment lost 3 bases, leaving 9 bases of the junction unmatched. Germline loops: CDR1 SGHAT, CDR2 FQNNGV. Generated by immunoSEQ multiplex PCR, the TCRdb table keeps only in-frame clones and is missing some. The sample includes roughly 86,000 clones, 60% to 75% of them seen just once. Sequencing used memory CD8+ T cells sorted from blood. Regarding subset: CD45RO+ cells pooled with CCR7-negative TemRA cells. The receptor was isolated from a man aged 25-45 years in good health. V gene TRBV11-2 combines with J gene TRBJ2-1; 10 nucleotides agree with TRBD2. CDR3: CASSLGLAGVWNEQFF. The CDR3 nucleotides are TGTGCCAGCAGCTTGGGTCTAGCGGGAGTTTGGAATGAGCAGTTCTTC.